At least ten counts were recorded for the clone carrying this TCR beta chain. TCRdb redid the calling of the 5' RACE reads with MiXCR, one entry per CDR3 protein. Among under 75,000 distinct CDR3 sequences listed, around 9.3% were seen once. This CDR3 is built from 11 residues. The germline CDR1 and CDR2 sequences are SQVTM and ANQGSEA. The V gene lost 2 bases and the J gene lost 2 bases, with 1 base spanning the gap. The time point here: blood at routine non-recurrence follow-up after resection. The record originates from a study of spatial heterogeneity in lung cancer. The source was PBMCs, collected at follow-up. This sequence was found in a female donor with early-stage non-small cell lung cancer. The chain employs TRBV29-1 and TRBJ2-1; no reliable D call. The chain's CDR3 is CSVETYNEQFF. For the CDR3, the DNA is TGCAGCGTTGAAACCTACAATGAGCAGTTCTTC.